The clone carrying this T cell receptor (beta chain) was observed at least ten times. The data belong to a study of regulatory T cells in long-lasting Graves disease. The overall study: Antithyroid drugs had been given to newly diagnosed Graves' patients for under 3 months.

Sample time point: newly diagnosed GD, antithyroid drugs for less than 3 months. PBMC-extracted RNA yielded the TCR library. Combining iRepertoire HTBI primers with Arm-PCR of CDR3 regions, the authors built TCR beta libraries. TCRdb re-called the multiplex PCR reads with MiXCR, one entry per CDR3 protein. The repertoire holds 200,000 to 250,000 distinct CDR3 sequences, with 18% as singletons. Germline CDR1 and CDR2: SGHTA and FQGNSA. This CDR3 has 14 residues. The V and J ends lost 5 bases and 4 bases respectively, with 14 bases between them. Material: peripheral blood mononuclear cells (PBMCs), obtained at new diagnosis, from a patient treated with antithyroid drugs. This TCR was sampled from a female donor with Graves disease. V gene TRBV7-2 combines with J gene TRBJ2-5, with D possibly TRBD2 on 5 matching bases. The CDR3 region is CASSVDSSRETQYF. CDR3 sequence (DNA): TGTGCCAGCAGCGTGGACTCATCAAGAGAGACCCAGTACTTC.